One and the same sample provided the 27 T cell receptor beta chains below, sequenced in a study of T cell changes during pregnancy in multiple sclerosis. Clones were sequenced by immunoSEQ multiplex PCR, and TCRdb holds only the in-frame ones, with some missing. Here the sample spans about 120,000 clones, approximately 90% being singletons. This material consisted of peripheral blood, taken in the third trimester of pregnancy. All receptors come from a female donor with multiple sclerosis, enrolled in a pregnancy study.

This rearrangement joins TRBV10-3 to TRBJ2-4; TRBD2 matches at 10 bases. The V and J ends lost 5 bases and 8 bases, in that order; junction bases with no gene match: 9. The CDR3 has 15 amino acids. From germline, CDR1 is ENHRY and CDR2 SYGVKD. CDR3 DNA sequence: TGTGCCATCAGTTCGACTAGCGGGTTCGGTGACATTCAGTACTTC. This codes for CAISSTSGFGDIQYF.

This chain connects TRBV19 to TRBJ2-1; 12 bases agree with TRBD2. Germline CDR1 is LNHDA and CDR2 is SQIVND (reference sequence). The CDR3 sequence is 16 residues long. V lost 1 base, J lost 8 bases, and 6 bases stayed unmatched. CDR3 DNA sequence: TGTGCCAGTAGTATAGGACTAGCGGGAGAGGGCTATGAGCAGTTCTTC. Translating gives CASSIGLAGEGYEQFF. The full variable domain, rest sourced from reference TRBV19 and TRBJ2-1, is DGGITQSPKYLFRKEGQNVTLSCEQNLNHDAMYWYRQDPGQGLRLIYYSQIVNDFQKGDIAEGYSVSREKKESFPLTVTSAQKNPTAFYLCASSIGLAGEGYEQFFGPGTRLTVL.

This chain uses TRBV9 with TRBJ1-1; D ambiguous. V gave up 0 bases and J gave up 4 bases, with 10 bases separating them. This CDR3 region has 14 residues. The V gene's germline CDR1 is SGDLS and CDR2 YYNGEE. CDR3 loop: CASSVAGTGTEAFF. The CDR3, as DNA: TGTGCCAGCAGCGTAGCTGGTACCGGCACTGAAGCTTTCTTT. Full variable domain (remainder filled in from reference TRBV9 and TRBJ1-1): DSGVTQTPKHLITATGQRVTLRCSPRSGDLSVYWYQQSLDQGLQFLIQYYNGEERAKGNILERFSAQQFPDLHSELNLSSLELGDSALYFCASSVAGTGTEAFFGQGTRLTVV.

The V call is TRBV5-1, the J call TRBJ2-3; TRBD2 aligns across 9 bases. CDR3 length: 17 residues. Germline assignment: CDR1 SGHRS and CDR2 YFSETQ. Trimming removed 0 bases from V and 0 bases from J; junction bases left unmatched: 5. The CDR3 DNA is TGCGCCAGCAGCTTGGCCTCTAGCGGGATTAGCACAGATACGCAGTATTTT. Translation gives CASSLASSGISTDTQYF.

This rearrangement joins TRBV28 to TRBJ2-3, with D maybe TRBD1 (6 bases). The ends were cut back, 5 bases at V and 1 base at J, with 16 bases in the middle. Germline-derived CDR1 and CDR2 are MDHEN and SYDVKM. The CDR3 is 16 amino acids. CDR3 nucleotide sequence: TGTGCCAGCAGTGCCTGGCAGGGGATCGGCACAGATACGCAGTATTTT. Its protein product is CASSAWQGIGTDTQYF.

This rearrangement joins TRBV2 to TRBJ2-1, with D maybe TRBD2 (6 bases). The CDR3 length is 13 residues. V dropped 3 bases and J dropped 5 bases, with 8 bases sitting between them. Per germline, CDR1 SNHLY and CDR2 FYNNEI. The CDR3 sequence is CASSEGLDNEQFF. CDR3 nucleotide sequence: TGTGCCAGCAGTGAGGGACTGGACAATGAGCAGTTCTTC.

CDR3 residues: CASSSGTDTQYF. DNA of the CDR3: TGTGCCAGCAGCTCAGGGACAGATACGCAGTATTTT. The chain recombines TRBV9 with TRBJ2-3; the D gene is possibly TRBD1 (5 bases). The CDR3 totals 12 residues. Trimming took 4 bases from V and 3 from J, leaving 6 bases between them. Germline V lookup: CDR1 SGDLS, CDR2 YYNGEE.

The rearrangement uses TRBV7-7 and TRBJ2-3; D is ambiguous. CDR3 length: 13 amino acids. V was cut by 1 base and J by 4 bases, with 6 bases left in between. Germline CDR1 SSHAT, CDR2 FNYEAQ (reference sequence). CDR3 sequence reads: CASSLEEPDTQYF. The CDR3, as DNA: TGTGCCAGCAGCTTAGAAGAGCCAGATACGCAGTATTTT.

The CDR3 bases are TGTGCCAGCAGGGGACTTAGCACAGATACGCAGTATTTT. It yields the protein CASRGLSTDTQYF. The V and J genes are TRBV2 and TRBJ2-3, with D possibly TRBD2 on 6 matching bases. The germline V gene has CDR1 SNHLY and CDR2 FYNNEI. V lost 6 bases, J lost 0 bases, and 7 bases lay in between. This CDR3 region has 13 residues. The full variable domain, in which reference TRBV2 and TRBJ2-3 provide the parts outside the CDR3, is EPEVTQTPSHQVTQMGQEVILRCVPISNHLYFYWYRQILGQKVEFLVSFYNNEISEKSEIFDDQFSVERPDGSNFTLKIRSTKLEDSAMYFCASRGLSTDTQYFGPGTRLTVL.

The rearrangement uses TRBV7-9 and TRBJ1-2; D is uncertain. The germline V gene has CDR1 SEHNR and CDR2 FQNEAQ (reference sequence). This CDR3 is 14 amino acids long. V lost 2 bases to trimming and J lost 3 bases, with 10 bases between them. The CDR3 reads CASSLTRQDYGYTF. The CDR3 nucleotides read TGTGCCAGCAGCTTAACCCGGCAGGACTATGGCTACACCTTC. The full variable domain, completed using reference TRBV7-9 and TRBJ1-2, is DTGVSQNPRHKITKRGQNVTFRCDPISEHNRLYWYRQTLGQGPEFLTYFQNEAQLEKSRLLSDRFSAERPKGSFSTLEIQRTEQGDSAMYLCASSLTRQDYGYTFGSGTRLTVV.

The chain couples TRBV28 to TRBJ1-5, with D tentatively TRBD1 (5 bases). This CDR3 region has 14 residues. The V end lost 3 bases, the J end lost 8 bases, and 14 bases lay between the germline ends. CDR1 is MDHEN, CDR2 SYDVKM, per germline. The CDR3 DNA reads as TGTGCCAGCAGTTTTTCAGGGTGGGAAAAGCCCCAGCATTTT. It translates to CASSFSGWEKPQHF.

This chain uses TRBV7-6 with TRBJ1-1; 9 bases line up with TRBD1. The CDR3 extends over 18 amino acids. Per the germline V gene, CDR1 is SGHVS and CDR2 is FNYEAQ. Trimming at V came to 0 bases and at J to 0 bases, leaving 8 bases not matched to a gene. The CDR3 coding sequence is TGTGCCAGCAGCTTAGCGGGGGACAGGGATTTGTTGAACACTGAAGCTTTCTTT. It codes for CASSLAGDRDLLNTEAFF.

The rearrangement joins TRBV6-4 to TRBJ2-5, with 12 bases aligning to TRBD2. Germline V gives CDR1 MRHNA, CDR2 SNTAGT. This CDR3 contains 15 residues. With 6 bases clipped from V and 5 bases from J, the junction kept 7 bases outside the gene matches. The CDR3 is CASSSTSGSGETQYF. CDR3 DNA sequence: TGTGCCAGCAGCTCGACTAGCGGGAGTGGGGAGACCCAGTACTTC.

The V gene is TRBV2, the J gene TRBJ2-4; the D gene is possibly TRBD1 (5 bases). V lost 8 bases and J 4 bases, leaving 12 bases between the germline ends. The CDR3 loop spans 13 amino acids. Germline V gene data show CDR1 as SNHLY and CDR2 as FYNNEI. In DNA form, the CDR3 reads TGTGCCAGCGTTGGACACACGAAAAACATTCAGTACTTC. This encodes CASVGHTKNIQYF.

The V call is TRBV10-3, the J call TRBJ2-3, with 9 bases matching TRBD2. Germline V gene data show CDR1 as ENHRY and CDR2 as SYGVKD. The CDR3 sequence is 14 residues long. The V gene end was trimmed by 10 bases and the J gene end by 1 base; junction bases not matched to a gene: 6. The CDR3, as DNA: TGTGCCACCCGGACTAGCGTCGGCACAGATACGCAGTATTTT. It specifies CATRTSVGTDTQYF.

In nucleotides, the CDR3 is TGCGCCAGCAGCTTGGACGACCCGTTTACCAGGTCCATGAACACTGAAGCTTTCTTT. It codes for CASSLDDPFTRSMNTEAFF. The chain recombines TRBV5-1 with TRBJ1-1; D is unclear. Germline lookup yields CDR1 SGHRS and CDR2 YFSETQ. CDR3 length: 19 amino acids. The V end was cut by 0 bases, the J end by 0 bases, with 21 bases between.

The genes are TRBV10-2 and TRBJ2-1; D remains ambiguous. Trimming took 5 bases from V and 7 from J, leaving 12 bases between them. There are 13 residues in the CDR3. Germline CDR1 is WSHSY and CDR2 is SAAADI. CDR3 in amino acids: CASSISGLNEQFF. CDR3 nucleotide sequence: TGCGCCAGCAGTATCTCGGGTCTTAATGAGCAGTTCTTC.

This chain joins TRBV7-8 and TRBJ1-5; 9 bases are shared with TRBD1. This CDR3 is 16 amino acids long. With 0 bases clipped from V and 7 bases from J, the junction kept 7 bases outside the gene matches. From germline, CDR1 is SGHVS and CDR2 FQNEAQ. The CDR3 bases are TGTGCCAGCAGCTTAGCGGGGGGACAGGGACGGCAGCCCCAGCATTTT. It translates to CASSLAGGQGRQPQHF.

This chain links TRBV7-6 with TRBJ2-5; 11 nucleotides align to TRBD2. Looked up from germline, CDR1 is SGHVS and CDR2 is FNYEAQ. The CDR3 has 16 residues. Trimming at V came to 3 bases and at J to 2 bases, leaving 5 bases not matched to a gene. CDR3 coding DNA: TGTGCCAGCAGCTTGCTAGCGGGGGGAGGTCAAGAGACCCAGTACTTC. It specifies CASSLLAGGGQETQYF.

This chain joins TRBV7-9 and TRBJ2-1, with 11 bases lining up with TRBD2. The V gene end was trimmed by 0 bases and the J gene end by 4 bases; junction bases not matched to a gene: 5. CDR3 length equals 17 residues. Germline CDR1 reads SEHNR; CDR2 reads FQNEAQ (reference sequence). CDR3 protein: CASSLAETSGKYNEQFF. Here the CDR3 DNA reads TGTGCCAGCAGCTTAGCCGAGACTAGCGGGAAATACAATGAGCAGTTCTTC.

The gene calls are TRBV7-9 and TRBJ1-5; 7 bases fit TRBD1. Looked up from germline, CDR1 is SEHNR and CDR2 is FQNEAQ (reference sequence). Germline trimming cut 5 bases from V and 0 bases from J; bases unmatched to any gene: 4. The length of the CDR3 is 15 residues. The CDR3 nucleotides read TGTGCCAGCAGCCAGGGACAGCTTAGCAATCAGCCCCAGCATTTT. Translation gives CASSQGQLSNQPQHF.

The rearrangement joins TRBV5-6 to TRBJ1-6, with 10 bases identical to TRBD1. Losses at the gene ends were 2 bases for V and 11 bases for J; bases not matched to a gene: 4. CDR3 length: 14 amino acids. Germline V CDR1 and CDR2: SGHDT, YYEEEE. The CDR3 spells CASSFTGTGAPLHF. As DNA, the CDR3 is TGTGCCAGCAGCTTCACCGGGACAGGGGCACCCCTCCACTTT.

This chain links TRBV7-3 with TRBJ2-1, with D unclear. V gave up 0 bases and J gave up 3 bases, with 3 bases separating them. The germline V gene has CDR1 SGHTA and CDR2 FQGTGA. This CDR3 is 13 amino acids long. CDR3 DNA sequence: TGTGCCAGCAGCTTAACTAGCTACAATGAGCAGTTCTTC. Protein: CASSLTSYNEQFF. The full variable domain, with the rest looked up from reference TRBV7-3 and TRBJ2-1, is GAGVSQTPSNKVTEKGKYVELRCDPISGHTALYWYRQSLGQGPEFLIYFQGTGAADDSGLPNDRFFAVRPEGSVSTLKIQRTERGDSAVYLCASSLTSYNEQFFGPGTRLTVL.

The chain joins TRBV5-6 to TRBJ2-7; 10 bases agree with TRBD2. The length of the CDR3 is 17 residues. The V and J ends lost 4 bases and 4 bases, in that order; junction bases with no gene match: 14. Germline V lookup: CDR1 SGHDT, CDR2 YYEEEE. In DNA form, the CDR3 reads TGTGCCAGCAGCCTGAATCGGGGACTAGCGCCAACTTACGAGCAGTACTTC. Its protein is CASSLNRGLAPTYEQYF.

V gene TRBV5-1 combines with J gene TRBJ2-5; a weak D match, TRBD2 (6 bases). V was cut by 4 bases and J by 4 bases, with 17 bases left in between. The CDR3 is made up of 15 amino acids. Germline values: CDR1 SGHRS, CDR2 YFSETQ. The CDR3 here is CASSRSGERAETQYF. CDR3 nucleotides: TGCGCCAGCAGCCGCTCGGGGGAGAGGGCAGAGACCCAGTACTTC.

This chain connects TRBV28 to TRBJ2-1; 8 nucleotides align to TRBD1. This CDR3 has 15 amino acids. Germline CDR1 MDHEN, CDR2 SYDVKM. With 2 bases clipped from V and 5 bases from J, the junction kept 5 bases outside the gene matches. The CDR3 region has the DNA TGTGCCAGCAGTTTAGCCGGACAGGGACACAATGAGCAGTTCTTC. Amino acids: CASSLAGQGHNEQFF.

This chain joins TRBV5-1 and TRBJ1-1; D is undetermined. CDR3 length: 15 residues. Germline V gene data show CDR1 as SGHRS and CDR2 as YFSETQ. The germline V and J ends were trimmed by 1 base and 0 bases, with 10 bases remaining between them. This CDR3 is CASSLTGVVNTEAFF. The CDR3, as DNA: TGCGCCAGCAGCTTGACCGGAGTCGTGAACACTGAAGCTTTCTTT.